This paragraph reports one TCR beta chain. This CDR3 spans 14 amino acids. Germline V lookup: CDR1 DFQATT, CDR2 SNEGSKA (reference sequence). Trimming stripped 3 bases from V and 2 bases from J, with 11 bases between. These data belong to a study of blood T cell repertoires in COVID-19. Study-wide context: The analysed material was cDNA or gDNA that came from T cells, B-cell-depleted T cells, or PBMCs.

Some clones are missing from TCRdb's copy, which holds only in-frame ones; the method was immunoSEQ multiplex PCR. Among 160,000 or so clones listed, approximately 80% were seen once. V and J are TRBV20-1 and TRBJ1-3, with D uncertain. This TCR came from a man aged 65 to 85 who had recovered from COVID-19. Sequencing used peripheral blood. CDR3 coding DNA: TGCAGTGCTAGTTACGGTAGCGCTGGAAACACCATATATTTT. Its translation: CSASYGSAGNTIYF.